The sequence of this T cell receptor beta chain was determined in a study of blood T cell repertoires in COVID-19. Study summary: Both acute and convalescent COVID-19 samples were obtained from the United States, Italy and Spain. The analysed material was cDNA or gDNA that came from T cells, B-cell-depleted T cells, or PBMCs.

Original handling: Estimated nucleated cell counts came from reference gene primer amplification. The assay was immunoSEQ multiplex PCR, and TCRdb's table has in-frame clones only and misses some. The D gene and trimming were derived from the DNA, and the V and J assignments and clone size from that table. This sample has roughly 110,000 clones, with roughly 80% found just once. The sample was peripheral blood. The receptor comes from a woman aged 60-75 years with acute or convalescent COVID-19.

For the CDR3, the DNA is TGTGCCAGCTCACGAGCATCCAGGACAGGGGTCAGCAATCAGCCCCAGCATTTT. Translated: CASSRASRTGVSNQPQHF. This chain joins TRBV18 and TRBJ1-5; 9 bases are shared with TRBD1. The CDR3 extends over 18 amino acids. V shed 4 bases, J shed 1 base, and the junction held 11 bases outside the gene matches. CDR1 and CDR2 (germline): KGHSH, LQKENI.